Sequencing of this T cell receptor (beta chain) was carried out in a study of blood T cell repertoires in COVID-19. Study-level background: Acute-phase and convalescent COVID-19 samples originated in the United States, Italy and Spain. Sources were T cells, B-cell-depleted T cells, or PBMCs; the material itself was cDNA or gDNA.

Produced via immunoSEQ multiplex PCR; TCRdb's table is partial and in-frame only. The table shows hundreds of thousands of clones, with roughly 88% occurring only once. Trimming pared 4 bases from V and 2 bases from J, leaving 24 bases between. The CDR3 is made up of 19 amino acids. Germline V gene data show CDR1 as LNHDA and CDR2 as SQIVND (reference sequence). Sequenced material: peripheral blood. This clonotype was sampled from a woman in her forties or fifties with COVID-19, enrolled during active disease. V and J are TRBV19 and TRBJ1-5; D is uncertain. The CDR3 is CASSKGVVSSALGNQPQHF. The CDR3 DNA reads as TGTGCCAGTAGTAAGGGAGTTGTAAGTTCAGCCCTCGGCAATCAGCCCCAGCATTTT. Looking up the rest from reference TRBV19 and TRBJ1-5 gives the full variable domain: DGGITQSPKYLFRKEGQNVTLSCEQNLNHDAMYWYRQDPGQGLRLIYYSQIVNDFQKGDIAEGYSVSREKKESFPLTVTSAQKNPTAFYLCASSKGVVSSALGNQPQHFGDGTRLSIL.